Listed below are T cell receptor beta chains from one sample, sequenced in a study of T cell responses to AZD1222 COVID-19 vaccine. Using immunoSEQ multiplex PCR, the repertoire was profiled, and TCRdb retains in-frame clones only, with some absent. The sample lists 90,000 to 150,000 clones, around 90% occurring once. The input for sequencing was peripheral blood, taken on day 0 of AZD1222 vaccination. Receptors originate from an adult in good health. Each CDR3 is given with its conserved first and last residue.

J	V	CDR3
TRBJ2-1	TRBV18	CASSPVATGYNEQFF
TRBJ1-1	TRBV19	CASSIGTGLTEAFF
TRBJ1-6	TRBV11-2	CASSLSGGAGDRSPLHF
TRBJ1-5	TRBV19	CATNRDRNQPQHF
TRBJ2-3	TRBV30	CAWSPGEGTQYF
TRBJ2-7	TRBV25-1	CASSPWGQGGYEQYF
TRBJ2-7	TRBV9	CASSGDPAPSYEQYF
TRBJ1-6	TRBV5-1	CASSYYTVAMDNTNSPLHF
TRBJ2-1	TRBV7-9	CASRTGTTQGNEQFF
TRBJ2-1	TRBV7-3	CASSLGTNEQFF
TRBJ2-1	TRBV4-2	CASSHRPTTSSYNEQFF
TRBJ1-2	TRBV6-5	CASTGQGHGYTF
TRBJ2-2	TRBV11-2	CASSERGAGELFF
TRBJ1-1	TRBV7-9	CASSSLGQTGNTEAFF
TRBJ1-3	TRBV5-6	CASRPGSSGNTIYF
TRBJ2-7	TRBV6-5	CASISPSGRYEQYF
TRBJ1-1	TRBV11-2	CASSLGGAGMNTEAFF
TRBJ2-5	TRBV6-6	CASTPLAGGGQETQYF
TRBJ2-2	TRBV2	CASSRQGSVAGELFF
TRBJ1-2	TRBV30	CAWSVVTGSEYGYTF